These 30 T cell receptor beta chains share one sample of origin, sequenced in a study of cytomegalovirus exposure and HLA in healthy donors. PCR amplification relied on 60 Vbeta primers (plus 13 Jbeta primers). The data were produced by immunoSEQ multiplex PCR, yet TCRdb's version contains in-frame clones alone and is incomplete. The profile covers approximately 70,000 clones, with around three quarters appearing a single time and about 10% taken by the ten largest. The sequencing input was PBMCs. All receptors derive from a woman aged 50 to 65 in good health and CMV-seropositive.

The rearrangement uses TRBV10-1 and TRBJ2-7; 11 nucleotides align to TRBD2. The CDR3 consists of 13 residues. J lost 7 bases, V lost 4 bases, and 3 bases had no gene match. In germline, CDR1 is WNHNN, CDR2 SYGVQD (reference sequence). The DNA of the CDR3 is TGCGCCAGCAGTGGACTAGCGGGGACGGAGCAGTACTTC. Amino acid sequence: CASSGLAGTEQYF.

The rearrangement links TRBV6-1 to TRBJ2-7; 7 nucleotides match TRBD1. This CDR3 comprises 14 residues. J lost 1 base, V lost 7 bases, and 7 bases had no gene match. Germline V lookup: CDR1 MNHNS, CDR2 SASEGT. CDR3 DNA sequence: TGTGCCAGCATTATGGGGACAGTATCCTACGAGCAGTACTTC. Translating gives CASIMGTVSYEQYF.

The rearrangement links TRBV11-3 to TRBJ2-1; 8 bases match TRBD2. Germline assignment: CDR1 SGHNT and CDR2 YENEEA. V dropped 1 base and J dropped 4; count of bases not matched to a gene: 6. The length of the CDR3 is 16 residues. The CDR3 DNA reads TGTGCCAGCAGCTTAGGTCTTAAGCGGGGGTACAATGAGCAGTTCTTC. Translating it yields CASSLGLKRGYNEQFF.

This chain joins TRBV4-2 and TRBJ2-1, with 7 bases that match TRBD1. Per germline, CDR1 LGHNA and CDR2 YNFKEQ. This CDR3 contains 14 residues. V dropped 2 bases and J dropped 6; count of bases not matched to a gene: 4. This chain's CDR3 is CASSQQTGANEQFF. CDR3 in DNA: TGTGCCAGCAGCCAACAAACAGGGGCCAATGAGCAGTTCTTC.

The chain combines TRBV28 with TRBJ2-6, with TRBD1 identical over 7 bases. Germline CDR1 and CDR2: MDHEN and SYDVKM. V lost 7 bases to trimming and J lost 0 bases; unmatched junction nucleotides: 3. There are 15 residues in the CDR3. This CDR3 reads CASKGQSSGANVLTF. Here the CDR3 DNA reads TGTGCCAGCAAGGGACAGAGCTCTGGGGCCAACGTCCTGACTTTC.

The rearrangement uses TRBV28 and TRBJ2-2, with 11 bases matching TRBD2. The CDR3 is made up of 19 amino acids. J gave up 3 bases and V 2 bases, and 11 bases lay outside the gene matches. The germline gives CDR1 MDHEN, CDR2 SYDVKM. CDR3 in DNA: TGTGCCAGCAGTTTAACACTAGCGGGAGCGGGATCGGACACCGGGGAGCTGTTTTTT. The encoded protein is CASSLTLAGAGSDTGELFF.

J is TRBJ1-2 and V is TRBV7-6; tentative D call: TRBD1 (6 bases). The CDR3 sequence is 17 residues long. CDR1 and CDR2 from the germline V gene are SGHVS and FNYEAQ. V dropped 1 base and J dropped 3 bases, with 18 bases sitting between them. The CDR3 sequence: CASSLDPQGANYYGYTF. CDR3 DNA: TGTGCCAGCAGCTTAGACCCACAGGGAGCTAATTACTATGGCTACACCTTC.

The V and J genes are TRBV28 and TRBJ2-6, with TRBD2 identical over 16 bases. The germline CDR1 and CDR2 sequences are MDHEN and SYDVKM. V was clipped by 6 bases and J by 2 bases; unmatched bases: 7. This CDR3 region has 19 residues. The CDR3 region is CASSAPGLAGGPGANVLTF. The DNA for the CDR3 is TGTGCCAGCAGCGCACCGGGACTAGCGGGAGGGCCTGGGGCCAACGTCCTGACTTTC.

The rearrangement uses TRBV10-2 and TRBJ2-5; TRBD2 matches at 9 bases. V lost 3 bases to trimming and J lost 5 bases; unmatched junction nucleotides: 7. Germline CDR1 reads WSHSY; CDR2 reads SAAADI. The CDR3 is made up of 15 amino acids. The CDR3 protein is CASSEWAGGMETQYF. The DNA of the CDR3 is TGCGCCAGCAGTGAATGGGCGGGAGGGATGGAGACCCAGTACTTC.

The gene calls are TRBV9 and TRBJ2-1, with D tentatively TRBD2 (6 bases). The CDR3 is made up of 14 amino acids. Germline-derived CDR1 and CDR2 are SGDLS and YYNGEE. Trimming removed 1 base from V and 12 bases from J, with 17 bases in between. Here the CDR3 reads CASSVLHTSPGQFF. The CDR3 DNA reads TGTGCCAGCAGCGTACTCCATACTAGCCCTGGGCAGTTCTTC.

The rearrangement uses TRBV5-8 and TRBJ1-1, with D perhaps matching TRBD1 (6 bases). From germline, CDR1 is SGHTS and CDR2 YDEGEE. This CDR3 spans 15 amino acids. The V end was cut by 1 base, the J end by 1 base, with 11 bases between. The CDR3 nucleotides read TGTGCCAGCAGCTTGTTGTCAGGGGCGAACACTGAAGCTTTCTTT. This translates into CASSLLSGANTEAFF. The full variable domain, with the rest looked up from reference TRBV5-8 and TRBJ1-1, is EAGVTQSPTHLIKTRGQQATLRCSPISGHTSVYWYQQALGLGLQFLLWYDEGEERNRGNFPPRFSGRQFPNYSSELNVNALELEDSALYLCASSLLSGANTEAFFGQGTRLTVV.

This rearrangement joins TRBV4-1 to TRBJ1-3; D is uncertain. The CDR3 length is 14 residues. The V end was cut by 3 bases, the J end by 7 bases, with 13 bases between. Germline lookup yields CDR1 MGHRA and CDR2 YSYEKL. The DNA for the CDR3 is TGCGCCAGCAGCCACCCCGGTAGCTGGAACACCATATATTTT. It translates to CASSHPGSWNTIYF.

The chain joins TRBV10-3 to TRBJ2-1, with D perhaps TRBD2 (6 bases). Germline CDR1 reads ENHRY; CDR2 reads SYGVKD. There are 13 residues in the CDR3. Trimming removed 2 bases at V and 6 bases at J, with 8 bases between. CDR3 DNA: TGTGCCATCAGTGAGGGACTATCCAATGAGCAGTTCTTC. Residues: CAISEGLSNEQFF.

J is TRBJ2-3 and V is TRBV28; D unresolved. The CDR3 contains 15 residues. V gave up 4 bases and J gave up 0 bases, with 11 bases separating them. The germline V gene has CDR1 MDHEN and CDR2 SYDVKM. This CDR3 reads CASSSSDFSTDTQYF. CDR3 DNA: TGTGCCAGCAGTTCTTCAGACTTCAGCACAGATACGCAGTATTTT.

V gene TRBV9 combines with J gene TRBJ2-7; the match to TRBD1 covers 8 bases. The trim removed 2 bases at V and 0 bases at J, leaving 1 base unmatched. This CDR3 region has 14 residues. Per the germline V gene, CDR1 is SGDLS and CDR2 is YYNGEE. The CDR3 bases are TGTGCCAGCAGCGTGACAGGGGCCTCCTACGAGCAGTACTTC. Protein product: CASSVTGASYEQYF.

The V and J genes are TRBV29-1 and TRBJ1-4, with D unclear. Trimming stripped 4 bases from V and 7 bases from J, with 16 bases between. There are 14 residues in the CDR3. CDR1 and CDR2 (germline): SQVTM, ANQGSEA. In DNA, the CDR3 is TGCAGCGTTGTTTCGGCCATTCGCGGTGAAAAACTGTTTTTT. Amino acid sequence: CSVVSAIRGEKLFF.

This chain connects TRBV6-6 to TRBJ1-5; D is ambiguous. The CDR3 is 14 residues long. Germline CDR1 and CDR2: MNHNY and SVGAGI (reference sequence). Trimming left V 2 bases short and J 3 bases short, with 8 bases between. This CDR3 is CASSYGQDNQPQHF. In nucleotides, the CDR3 is TGTGCCAGCAGTTACGGGCAGGACAATCAGCCCCAGCATTTT.

The V and J genes are TRBV5-1 and TRBJ1-2, with 9 bases fitting TRBD1. The CDR3 totals 15 residues. The trim removed 4 bases at V and 7 bases at J, leaving 11 bases unmatched. Germline assignment: CDR1 SGHRS and CDR2 YFSETQ. CDR3 sequence: CASSDLQGAEVGYTF. As DNA, the CDR3 is TGCGCCAGCAGCGATCTACAGGGGGCTGAGGTTGGCTACACCTTC. The full variable domain, its missing parts supplied by reference TRBV5-1 and TRBJ1-2, is KAGVTQTPRYLIKTRGQQVTLSCSPISGHRSVSWYQQTPGQGLQFLFEYFSETQRNKGNFPGRFSGRQFSNSRSEMNVSTLELGDSALYLCASSDLQGAEVGYTFGSGTRLTVV.

This rearrangement joins TRBV18 to TRBJ1-1; tentative D call: TRBD1 (6 bases). This CDR3 has 14 residues. V was pared by 0 bases and J by 14 bases, with 19 bases between. The germline CDR1 and CDR2 sequences are KGHSH and LQKENI. The CDR3 loop reads CASSPPGGGQPGFF. The CDR3 bases are TGTGCCAGCTCACCACCGGGTGGGGGACAACCTGGGTTCTTT.

This clone was counted a single time. The V and J genes are TRBV4-1 and TRBJ1-1; TRBD1 matches at 9 bases. Germline-derived CDR1 and CDR2 are MGHRA and YSYEKL. With 2 bases clipped from V and 5 bases from J, the junction kept 9 bases outside the gene matches. This CDR3 contains 16 residues. The CDR3 coding sequence is TGCGCCAGCAGCCAACACTCGGGACAGGGAAAGACTGAAGCTTTCTTT. Its protein product is CASSQHSGQGKTEAFF.

The chain links TRBV11-2 to TRBJ1-5; D is possibly TRBD1 (5 bases). The V gene lost 1 base and the J gene lost 10 bases, with 14 bases spanning the gap. This CDR3 is built from 14 residues. CDR1 is SGHAT and CDR2 is FQNNGV in the germline V gene. CDR3 sequence (DNA): TGTGCCAGCAGCTTAGCCGATAGTGGGACTCCCCAGCATTTT. Its translation is CASSLADSGTPQHF.

This clone was recorded only once. V usage is TRBV4-1 and J usage is TRBJ2-3; a weak D match, TRBD2 (6 bases). The CDR3 spans 15 residues. The V end lost 3 bases, the J end lost 0 bases, and 10 bases lay between the germline ends. CDR1 is MGHRA, CDR2 YSYEKL, per germline. The CDR3 coding sequence is TGCGCCAGCAGCCAGGCGGGGAGGAGCACAGATACGCAGTATTTT. This gives the protein CASSQAGRSTDTQYF.

V is TRBV30 and J is TRBJ1-1; D gene unclear. V was shortened by 0 bases and J by 4 bases, with 9 bases between the two germline ends. The CDR3 sequence is 13 residues long. The germline V gene has CDR1 GTSNPN and CDR2 SVGIG (reference sequence). The CDR3 region is CAWSVGWSTEAFF. As DNA, the CDR3 is TGTGCCTGGAGTGTGGGTTGGAGCACTGAAGCTTTCTTT.

This rearrangement joins TRBV10-1 to TRBJ1-6; D might be TRBD1 (5 bases). Germline CDR1 is WNHNN and CDR2 is SYGVQD (reference sequence). The CDR3 is 14 amino acids. With 6 bases removed from V and 8 bases from J, the gap between germline ends came to 14 bases. DNA of the CDR3: TGCGCCAGCAGGGGGCAGTTAGTCGATTCACCCCTCCACTTT. Translated: CASRGQLVDSPLHF.

This chain links TRBV9 with TRBJ2-1; 7 nucleotides align to TRBD2. The J segment lost 0 bases and the V segment lost 2 bases, leaving 8 bases of the junction unmatched. Germline assignment: CDR1 SGDLS and CDR2 YYNGEE. This CDR3 region has 17 residues. The CDR3 protein is CASSVTVGGDSYNEQFF. CDR3 DNA: TGTGCCAGCAGCGTGACAGTGGGAGGGGACTCCTACAATGAGCAGTTCTTC.

Concerning this clone itself: Within the sample, other DNA sequences also encode this same CDR3. The chain uses TRBV7-8 and TRBJ1-5; D possibly corresponds to TRBD1 (5 bases). Trimming left V 5 bases short and J 0 bases short, with 11 bases between. This CDR3 contains 15 residues. The V gene's germline CDR1 is SGHVS and CDR2 FQNEAQ. The CDR3 spells CASSPQGYSNQPQHF. As DNA, the CDR3 is TGTGCCAGCAGCCCCCAGGGTTATAGCAATCAGCCCCAGCATTTT.

This clone was seen at least ten times. CDR3 amino acids: CASSLDQGPGTQAFF. The DNA of the CDR3 is TGTGCCAGCAGCTTAGATCAAGGCCCAGGGACTCAAGCTTTCTTT. V is TRBV11-2 and J is TRBJ1-1, with D maybe TRBD1 (5 bases). The germline V gene has CDR1 SGHAT and CDR2 FQNNGV. This CDR3 has 15 residues. V shed 0 bases and J shed 9 bases, with 17 bases lying between them.

The chain recombines TRBV9 with TRBJ2-7, with D perhaps TRBD1 (6 bases). The CDR3 runs to 15 residues. V shed 3 bases and J shed 3 bases, with 16 bases lying between them. Per the germline V gene, CDR1 is SGDLS and CDR2 is YYNGEE. This chain's CDR3 is CASSEPGTYNYEQYF. The CDR3 DNA is TGTGCCAGCAGCGAGCCAGGGACATACAACTACGAGCAGTACTTC.

The chain is built from TRBV5-4 and TRBJ2-7; D gene unclear. The CDR3 is made up of 14 amino acids. Between the trimmed V and J ends, which lost 1 base and 2 bases, there was a span of 10 bases. The V gene's germline CDR1 is SGHNT and CDR2 YYREEE (reference sequence). This CDR3 is CASSLFRGAYEQYF. The CDR3 DNA reads as TGTGCCAGCAGCTTGTTCCGCGGAGCCTACGAGCAGTACTTC.

This clone has a handful of counts. V is TRBV28 and J is TRBJ2-1, with 7 bases matching TRBD2. CDR3 size: 12 residues. The ends lost 7 bases at V and 13 bases at J; junction bases unmatched: 10. CDR1 and CDR2 from the germline V gene are MDHEN and SYDVKM. CDR3 sequence (DNA): TGTGCCAGCAAGACCGGGGACTATCGACAGTTCTTC. This encodes CASKTGDYRQFF.